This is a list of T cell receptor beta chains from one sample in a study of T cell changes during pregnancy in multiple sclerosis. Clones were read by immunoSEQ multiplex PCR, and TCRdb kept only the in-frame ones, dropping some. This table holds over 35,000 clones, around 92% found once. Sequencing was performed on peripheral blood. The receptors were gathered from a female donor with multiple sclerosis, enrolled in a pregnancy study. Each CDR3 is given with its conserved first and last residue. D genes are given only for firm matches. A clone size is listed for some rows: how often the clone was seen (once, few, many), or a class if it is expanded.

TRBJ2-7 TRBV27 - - CATGDTLYEQYF TGTGCCACGGGAGACACCCTCTACGAGCAGTACTTC
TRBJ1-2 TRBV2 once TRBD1 CASSFGQGNYGYTF TGTGCCAGCAGTTTTGGACAGGGGAACTATGGCTACACCTTC
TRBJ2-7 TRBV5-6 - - CASSFDQGLYEQYF TGTGCCAGCAGCTTCGACCAGGGTCTCTACGAGCAGTACTTC
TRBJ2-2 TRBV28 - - CASRQDVGNTGELFF TGTGCCAGCAGGCAGGACGTGGGGAATACCGGGGAGCTGTTTTTT
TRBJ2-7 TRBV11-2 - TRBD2 CASSSRLATYEQYF TGTGCCAGCAGCTCCAGACTAGCGACCTACGAGCAGTACTTC
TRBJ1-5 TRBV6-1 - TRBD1 CASSNDRVGQPQHF TGTGCCAGCAGTAACGACAGGGTCGGTCAGCCCCAGCATTTT
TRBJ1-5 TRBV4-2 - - CASSPLSGGQPQHF TGTGCCAGCAGCCCGTTATCCGGGGGTCAGCCCCAGCATTTT
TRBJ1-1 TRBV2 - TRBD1 CASSVLGTGDEAFF TGTGCCAGCAGTGTCCTCGGGACAGGGGATGAAGCTTTCTTT
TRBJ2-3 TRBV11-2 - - CASSPKAWADTQYF TGTGCCAGCAGCCCCAAGGCCTGGGCAGATACGCAGTATTTT
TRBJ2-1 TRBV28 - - CASSLSGQTNNEQFF TGTGCCAGCAGTTTATCGGGACAAACTAACAATGAGCAGTTCTTC
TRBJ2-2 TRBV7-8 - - CASSPQGGKIGELFF TGTGCCAGCAGCCCGCAGGGGGGGAAAATCGGGGAGCTGTTTTTT
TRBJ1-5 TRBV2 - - CASSGARGANQPQHF TGTGCCAGCAGTGGGGCGAGGGGGGCTAATCAGCCCCAGCATTTT
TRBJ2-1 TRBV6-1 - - CMAENEQFF TGCATGGCAGAGAATGAGCAGTTCTTC
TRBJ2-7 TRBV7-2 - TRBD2 CASRTGGAGGLYEQYF TGTGCCAGCAGGACTGGAGGAGCGGGAGGCCTCTACGAGCAGTACTTC
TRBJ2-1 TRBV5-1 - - CASSPLSDYNEQFF TGCGCCAGCAGCCCCCTATCAGACTACAATGAGCAGTTCTTC
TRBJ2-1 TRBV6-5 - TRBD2 CASSYRTSGSHNEQFF TGTGCCAGCAGTTACCGGACTAGCGGGAGCCACAATGAGCAGTTCTTC
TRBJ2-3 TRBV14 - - CASSQVASSTDTQYF TGTGCCAGCAGCCAAGTGGCCTCTAGCACAGATACGCAGTATTTT
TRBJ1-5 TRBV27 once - CASSPRGLANQPQHF TGTGCCAGCAGTCCCCGGGGCTTAGCCAATCAGCCCCAGCATTTT
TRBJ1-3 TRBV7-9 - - CASSAYSGNTIYF TGTGCCAGCAGCGCCTACTCTGGAAACACCATATATTTT
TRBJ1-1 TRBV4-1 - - CASSQDREANTEAFF TGCGCCAGCAGCCAAGATCGAGAGGCGAACACTGAAGCTTTCTTT
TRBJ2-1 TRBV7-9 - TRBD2 CASSSGLAGYNEQFF TGTGCCAGCAGCTCGGGACTAGCTGGCTACAATGAGCAGTTCTTC
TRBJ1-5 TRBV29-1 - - CSVGTEGSKPIFWDQPQHF TGCAGCGTTGGTACAGAGGGATCAAAACCCATCTTTTGGGATCAGCCCCAGCATTTT
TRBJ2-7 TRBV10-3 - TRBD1 CAISAGGSSYEQYF TGTGCCATCAGTGCAGGGGGAAGCTCCTACGAGCAGTACTTC
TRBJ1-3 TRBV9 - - CASSPGHANSGNTIYF TGTGCCAGCAGCCCAGGACACGCGAACTCTGGAAACACCATATATTTT
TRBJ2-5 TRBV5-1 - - CASAIDSFKTQYF TGCGCCAGCGCGATTGACAGTTTTAAGACCCAGTACTTC
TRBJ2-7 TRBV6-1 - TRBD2 CASSERERDYEQYF TGTGCCAGCAGTGAGCGGGAGAGGGATTACGAGCAGTACTTC
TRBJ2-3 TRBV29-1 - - CSVEGMVGGSTDTQYF TGCAGCGTTGAGGGCATGGTAGGTGGGTCCACAGATACGCAGTATTTT
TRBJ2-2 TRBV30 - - CAWSEGRGTGELFF TGTGCCTGGAGCGAAGGACGGGGCACCGGGGAGCTGTTTTTT
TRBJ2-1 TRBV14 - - CASSQGNYNEQFF TGTGCCAGCAGCCAAGGAAACTACAATGAGCAGTTCTTC
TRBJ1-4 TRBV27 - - CASSGRTSVFGNEKLFF TGTGCCAGCAGTGGTCGGACTAGTGTCTTTGGTAATGAAAAACTGTTTTTT
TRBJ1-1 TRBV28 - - CASTAGTMNTEAFF TGTGCCAGCACCGCGGGGACAATGAACACTGAAGCTTTCTTT
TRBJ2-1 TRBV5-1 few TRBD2 CASSRGTSGYNEQFF TGCGCCAGCAGCCGGGGGACTAGCGGTTACAATGAGCAGTTCTTC
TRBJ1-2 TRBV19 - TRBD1 CASSEGQGARSYGYTF TGTGCCAGTAGTGAGGGACAGGGGGCGAGAAGCTATGGCTACACCTTC
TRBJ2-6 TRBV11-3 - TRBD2 CASSSQSGGGPGANVLTF TGTGCCAGCAGCTCCCAATCTGGGGGAGGGCCTGGGGCCAACGTCCTGACTTTC
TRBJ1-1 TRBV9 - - CASSEGGNTEAFF TGTGCCAGCAGCGAGGGAGGGAACACTGAAGCTTTCTTT
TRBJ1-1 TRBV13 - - CASSLEGGGAFF TGTGCCAGCAGCTTAGAGGGCGGTGGAGCTTTCTTT
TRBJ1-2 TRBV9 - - CASRAANYGYTF TGTGCCAGCAGGGCGGCTAACTATGGCTACACCTTC
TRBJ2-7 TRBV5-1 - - CASSLDHEQYF TGCGCCAGCAGCTTGGATCACGAGCAGTACTTC
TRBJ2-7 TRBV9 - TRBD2 CASSPGTSQNEQYF TGTGCCAGCAGCCCAGGGACTAGCCAGAACGAGCAGTACTTC
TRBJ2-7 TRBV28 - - CASRSGSSYEQYF TGTGCCAGCCGATCGGGTAGCTCCTACGAGCAGTACTTC
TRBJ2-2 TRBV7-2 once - CASSQGPINTGELFF TGTGCCAGCAGCCAGGGACCGATAAACACCGGGGAGCTGTTTTTT
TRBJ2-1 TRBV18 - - CASSPGTTSEQFF TGTGCCAGCTCACCTGGGACAACTAGTGAGCAGTTCTTC
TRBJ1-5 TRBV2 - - CASRRTVLSNQPQHF TGTGCCAGCAGGAGGACAGTACTTAGCAATCAGCCCCAGCATTTT
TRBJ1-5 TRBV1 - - CTSPGTGGNQPQHF TGCACCAGCCCCGGAACAGGGGGCAATCAGCCCCAGCATTTT
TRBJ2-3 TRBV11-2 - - CASSSRGAGTVTQYF TGTGCCAGCAGCTCTCGCGGGGCGGGAACAGTTACGCAGTATTTT
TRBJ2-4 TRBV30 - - CAWSVEGVGIQYF TGTGCCTGGAGTGTAGAGGGCGTGGGCATTCAGTACTTC
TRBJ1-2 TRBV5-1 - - CASSLAGNYGYTF TGCGCCAGCAGCTTGGCTGGGAACTATGGCTACACCTTC
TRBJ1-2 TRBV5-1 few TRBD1 CASSPGTGYYGYTF TGCGCCAGCAGCCCGGGGACAGGGTACTATGGCTACACCTTC
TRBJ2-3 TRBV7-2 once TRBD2 CASSLSSGSLDTQYF TGTGCCAGCAGCTTAAGTAGCGGGAGTTTGGATACGCAGTATTTT
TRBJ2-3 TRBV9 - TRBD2 CASSVGLAGADTQYF TGTGCCAGCAGCGTAGGGCTAGCGGGAGCTGATACGCAGTATTTT
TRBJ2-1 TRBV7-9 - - CASSLLGGGTHNEQFF TGTGCCAGCAGCTTATTGGGCGGCGGGACCCACAATGAGCAGTTCTTC
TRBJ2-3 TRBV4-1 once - CASSNTGTERADTQYF TGCGCCAGCAGCAACACCGGGACTGAGAGGGCAGATACGCAGTATTTT
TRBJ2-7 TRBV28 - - CASRGIGSNEQYF TGTGCCAGCAGAGGAATAGGGTCAAACGAGCAGTACTTC
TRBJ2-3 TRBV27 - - CASKGVPPSTDTQYF TGTGCCAGCAAGGGAGTCCCCCCTAGCACAGATACGCAGTATTTT
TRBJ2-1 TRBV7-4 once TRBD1 CASSFTGDFSSYNEQFF TGTGCCAGCAGCTTTACAGGGGATTTTAGCTCCTACAATGAGCAGTTCTTC
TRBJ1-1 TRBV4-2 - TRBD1 CASSHQGGGGPNTEAFF TGTGCCAGCAGCCACCAAGGGGGCGGGGGGCCGAACACTGAAGCTTTCTTT